This T cell receptor beta chain was obtained from a study of OX40 agonist ivuxolimab in advanced cancers. The V gene lost 0 bases and the J gene lost 0 bases, with 10 bases spanning the gap. CDR3 length: 16 amino acids. The germline V gene encodes CDR1 SGDLS and CDR2 YYNGEE. On this clone itself: Its target is unknown.

TCRdb's table, derived via immunoSEQ multiplex PCR, lists solely in-frame clones and lacks some. This table holds around 140,000 clones, approximately 94% found once. General observations from the study: On average, a greater number of expanded clones characterised CD8+ T cells relative to CD4+. Researchers did not establish what antigens the expanded peripheral T cells target. Partly responding patients at 0.1-3.0 mg/kg showed some of the smallest clonal expansion.

V gene TRBV9 combines with J gene TRBJ2-1, with D maybe TRBD2 (5 bases). The source material was CD4+ or CD8+ T cells sorted from blood, sampled in a trial of the OX40 agonist ivuxolimab. This clonotype was sampled from an adult with an advanced solid tumor such as melanoma, head and neck, liver or kidney cancer. The CDR3 sequence: CASSVGWRSSYNEQFF. CDR3 nucleotides: TGTGCCAGCAGCGTAGGTTGGAGGAGCTCCTACAATGAGCAGTTCTTC.